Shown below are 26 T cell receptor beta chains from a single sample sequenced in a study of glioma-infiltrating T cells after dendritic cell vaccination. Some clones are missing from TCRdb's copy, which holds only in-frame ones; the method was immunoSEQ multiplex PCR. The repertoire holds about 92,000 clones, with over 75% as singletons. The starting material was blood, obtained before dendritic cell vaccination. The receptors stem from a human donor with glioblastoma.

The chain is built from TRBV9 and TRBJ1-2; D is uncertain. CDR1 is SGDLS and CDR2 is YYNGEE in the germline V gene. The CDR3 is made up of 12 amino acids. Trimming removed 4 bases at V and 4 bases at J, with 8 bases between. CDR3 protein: CASSNRSYGYTF. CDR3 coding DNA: TGTGCCAGCAGCAACCGGAGCTATGGCTACACCTTC.

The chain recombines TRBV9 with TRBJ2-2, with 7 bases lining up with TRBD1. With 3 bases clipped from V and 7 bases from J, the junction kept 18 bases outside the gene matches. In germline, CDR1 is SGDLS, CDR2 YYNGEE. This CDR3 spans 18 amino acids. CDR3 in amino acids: CASSARPVRGGASGELFF. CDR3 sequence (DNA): TGTGCCAGCAGCGCCCGTCCGGTCCGAGGGGGCGCAAGCGGGGAGCTGTTTTTT.

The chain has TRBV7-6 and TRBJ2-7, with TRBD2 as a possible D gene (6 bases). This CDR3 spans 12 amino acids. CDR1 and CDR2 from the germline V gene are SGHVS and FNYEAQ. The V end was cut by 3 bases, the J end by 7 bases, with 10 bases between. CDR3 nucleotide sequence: TGTGCCAGCAGCTTTAATAGCGGAGAGCAGTACTTC. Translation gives CASSFNSGEQYF.

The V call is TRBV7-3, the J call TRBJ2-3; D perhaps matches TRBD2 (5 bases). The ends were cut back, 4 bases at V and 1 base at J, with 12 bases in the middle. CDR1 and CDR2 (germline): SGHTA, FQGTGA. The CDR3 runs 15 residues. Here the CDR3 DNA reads TGTGCCAGCAGCTCCTGGGGTAGCGGCACAGATACGCAGTATTTT. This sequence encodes CASSSWGSGTDTQYF.

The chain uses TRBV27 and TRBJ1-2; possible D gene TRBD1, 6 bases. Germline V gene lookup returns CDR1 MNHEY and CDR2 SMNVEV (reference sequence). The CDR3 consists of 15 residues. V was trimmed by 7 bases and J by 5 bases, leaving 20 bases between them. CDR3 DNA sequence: TGTGCCAGCAACGCGCAGGGGAACCCTCTATATGGCTACACCTTC. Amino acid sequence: CASNAQGNPLYGYTF.

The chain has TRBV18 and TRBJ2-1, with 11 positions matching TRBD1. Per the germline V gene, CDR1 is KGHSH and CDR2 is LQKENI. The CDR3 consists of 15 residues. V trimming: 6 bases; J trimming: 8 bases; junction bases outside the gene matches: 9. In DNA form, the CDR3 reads TGTGCCAGCTCTCTCGGACAGGGGGCAGGGTATGAGCAGTTCTTC. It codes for CASSLGQGAGYEQFF.

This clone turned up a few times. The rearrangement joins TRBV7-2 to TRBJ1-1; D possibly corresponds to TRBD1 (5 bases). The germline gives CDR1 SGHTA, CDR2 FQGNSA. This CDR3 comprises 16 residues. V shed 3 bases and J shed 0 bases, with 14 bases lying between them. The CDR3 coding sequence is TGTGCCAGCAGCTTCCCGGGGGGACGCTTGAACACTGAAGCTTTCTTT. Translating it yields CASSFPGGRLNTEAFF.

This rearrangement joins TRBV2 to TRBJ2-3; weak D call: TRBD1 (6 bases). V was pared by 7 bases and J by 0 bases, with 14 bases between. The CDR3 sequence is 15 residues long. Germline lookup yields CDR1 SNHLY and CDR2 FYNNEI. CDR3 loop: CASNRDTVSTDTQYF. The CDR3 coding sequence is TGTGCCAGCAACCGGGACACCGTAAGCACAGATACGCAGTATTTT.

The CDR3 region has the DNA TGCGCCAGCAGCCCGCGGGGGGAGGATTATGGCTACACCTTC. Its protein product is CASSPRGEDYGYTF. V usage is TRBV4-1 and J usage is TRBJ1-2, with D perhaps matching TRBD1 (5 bases). The germline V gene encodes CDR1 MGHRA and CDR2 YSYEKL. The V and J ends lost 4 bases and 5 bases respectively, with 14 bases between them. The CDR3 is 14 residues long.

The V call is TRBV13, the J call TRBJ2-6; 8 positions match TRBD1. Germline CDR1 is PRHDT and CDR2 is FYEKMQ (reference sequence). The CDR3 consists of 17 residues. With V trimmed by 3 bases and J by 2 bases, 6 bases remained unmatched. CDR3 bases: TGTGCCAGCAGCTTCCGGTCAGGGGGCGCTGGGGCCAACGTCCTGACTTTC. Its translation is CASSFRSGGAGANVLTF.

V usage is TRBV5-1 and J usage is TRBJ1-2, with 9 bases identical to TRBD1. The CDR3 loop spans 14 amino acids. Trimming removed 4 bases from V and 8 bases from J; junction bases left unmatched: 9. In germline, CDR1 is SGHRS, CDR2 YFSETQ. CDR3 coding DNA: TGCGCCAGCAGCGCCAGGACAGGGGACGGCGGCTACACCTTC. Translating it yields CASSARTGDGGYTF.

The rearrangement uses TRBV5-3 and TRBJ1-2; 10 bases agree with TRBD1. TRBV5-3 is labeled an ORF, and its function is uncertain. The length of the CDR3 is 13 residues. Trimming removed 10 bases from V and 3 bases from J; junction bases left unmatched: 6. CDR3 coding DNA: TGTGCCCGTCGACAGGGGGCGTACTATGGCTACACCTTC. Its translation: CARRQGAYYGYTF.

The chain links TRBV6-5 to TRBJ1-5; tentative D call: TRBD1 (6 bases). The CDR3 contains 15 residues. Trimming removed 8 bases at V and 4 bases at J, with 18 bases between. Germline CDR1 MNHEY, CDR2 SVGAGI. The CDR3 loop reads CASLQGPGLNQPQHF. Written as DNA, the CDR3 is TGTGCCAGCTTACAGGGTCCGGGGCTGAATCAGCCCCAGCATTTT.

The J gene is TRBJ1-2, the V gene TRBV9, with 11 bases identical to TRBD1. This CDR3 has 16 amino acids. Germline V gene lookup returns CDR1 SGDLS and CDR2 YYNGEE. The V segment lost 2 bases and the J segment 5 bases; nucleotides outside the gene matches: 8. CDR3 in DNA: TGTGCCAGCAGCGTCCCCGGACAGGGGGCAGGGTATGGCTACACCTTC. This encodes CASSVPGQGAGYGYTF.

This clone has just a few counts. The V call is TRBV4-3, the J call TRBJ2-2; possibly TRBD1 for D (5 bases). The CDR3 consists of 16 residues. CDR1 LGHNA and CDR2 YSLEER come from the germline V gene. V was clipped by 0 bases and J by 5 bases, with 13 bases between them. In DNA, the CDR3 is TGCGCCAGCAGCCAAGACAGACAGTCCCAGACCGGGGAGCTGTTTTTT. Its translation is CASSQDRQSQTGELFF.

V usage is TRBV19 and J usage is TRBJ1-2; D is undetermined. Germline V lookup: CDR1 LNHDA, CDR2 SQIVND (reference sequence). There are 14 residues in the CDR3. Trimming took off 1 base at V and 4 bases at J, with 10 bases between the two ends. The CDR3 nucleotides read TGTGCCAGTAGTATAGCCCGGGGAGCCTATGGCTACACCTTC. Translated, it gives CASSIARGAYGYTF. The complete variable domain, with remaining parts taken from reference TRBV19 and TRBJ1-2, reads DGGITQSPKYLFRKEGQNVTLSCEQNLNHDAMYWYRQDPGQGLRLIYYSQIVNDFQKGDIAEGYSVSREKKESFPLTVTSAQKNPTAFYLCASSIARGAYGYTFGSGTRLTVV.

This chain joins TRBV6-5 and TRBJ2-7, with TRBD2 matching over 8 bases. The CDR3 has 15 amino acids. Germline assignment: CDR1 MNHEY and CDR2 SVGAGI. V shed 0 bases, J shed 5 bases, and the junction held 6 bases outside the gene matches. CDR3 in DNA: TGTGCCAGCAGTTACTCTGTCAGCGGGAGTGACGAGCAGTACTTC. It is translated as CASSYSVSGSDEQYF.

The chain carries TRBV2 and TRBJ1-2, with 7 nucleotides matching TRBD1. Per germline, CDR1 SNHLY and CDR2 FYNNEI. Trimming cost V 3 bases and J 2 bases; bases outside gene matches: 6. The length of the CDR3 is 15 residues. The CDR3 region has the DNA TGTGCCAGCAGTGATATTCCAGGGGGAAACTATGGCTACACCTTC. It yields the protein CASSDIPGGNYGYTF.

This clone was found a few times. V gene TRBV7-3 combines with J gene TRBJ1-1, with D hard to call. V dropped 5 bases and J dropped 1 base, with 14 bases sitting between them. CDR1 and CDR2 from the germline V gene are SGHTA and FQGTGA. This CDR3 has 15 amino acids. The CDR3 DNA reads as TGTGCCAGCAGCGCGTCAGGAGGTTGGAACACTGAAGCTTTCTTT. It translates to CASSASGGWNTEAFF.

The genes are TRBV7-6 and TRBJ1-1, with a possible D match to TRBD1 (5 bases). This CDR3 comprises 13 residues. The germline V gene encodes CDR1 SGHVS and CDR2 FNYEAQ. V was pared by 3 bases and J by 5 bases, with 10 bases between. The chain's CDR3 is CASSLGEGTEAFF. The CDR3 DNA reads TGTGCCAGCAGCTTGGGGGAGGGGACTGAAGCTTTCTTT.

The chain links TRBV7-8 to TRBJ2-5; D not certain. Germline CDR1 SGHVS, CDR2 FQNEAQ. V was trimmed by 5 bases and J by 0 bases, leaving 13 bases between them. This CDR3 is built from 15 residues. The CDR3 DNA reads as TGTGCCAGCAGCCGCCCGGTTGGTAACCAAGAGACCCAGTACTTC. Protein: CASSRPVGNQETQYF.

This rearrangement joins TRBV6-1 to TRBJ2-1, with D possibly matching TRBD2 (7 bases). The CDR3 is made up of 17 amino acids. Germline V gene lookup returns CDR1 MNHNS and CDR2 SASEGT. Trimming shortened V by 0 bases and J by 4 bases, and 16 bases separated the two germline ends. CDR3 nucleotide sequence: TGTGCCAGCAGTGAAGCGGGGAGGGGGGGGACTTACAATGAGCAGTTCTTC. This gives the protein CASSEAGRGGTYNEQFF.

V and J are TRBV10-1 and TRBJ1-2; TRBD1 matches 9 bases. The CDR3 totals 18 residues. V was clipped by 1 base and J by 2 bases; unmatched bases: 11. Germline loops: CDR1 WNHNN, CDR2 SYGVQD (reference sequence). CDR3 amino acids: CASSEWDREDVSNYGYTF. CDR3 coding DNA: TGCGCCAGCAGTGAGTGGGACAGGGAGGATGTTTCCAACTATGGCTACACCTTC.

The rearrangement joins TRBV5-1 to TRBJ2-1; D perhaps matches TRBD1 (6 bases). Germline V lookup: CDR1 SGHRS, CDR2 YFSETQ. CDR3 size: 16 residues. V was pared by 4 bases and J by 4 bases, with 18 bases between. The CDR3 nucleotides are TGCGCCAGCAGCCTAGGGACACCGACGATATACAATGAGCAGTTCTTC. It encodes CASSLGTPTIYNEQFF.

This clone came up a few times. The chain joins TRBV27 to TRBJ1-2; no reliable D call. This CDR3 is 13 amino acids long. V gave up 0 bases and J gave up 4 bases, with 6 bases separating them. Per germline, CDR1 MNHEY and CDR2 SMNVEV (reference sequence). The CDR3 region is CASSLSRAYGYTF. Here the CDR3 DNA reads TGTGCCAGCAGTTTATCGAGGGCCTATGGCTACACCTTC.

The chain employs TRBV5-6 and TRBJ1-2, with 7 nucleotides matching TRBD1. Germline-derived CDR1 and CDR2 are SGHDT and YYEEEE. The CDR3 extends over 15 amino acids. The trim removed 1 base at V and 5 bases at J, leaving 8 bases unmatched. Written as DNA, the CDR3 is TGTGCCAGCAGCTTGAAAGGGACAGAAAAATATGGCTACACCTTC. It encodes CASSLKGTEKYGYTF.